This T cell receptor (beta chain) was documented in a study of blood T cells in healthy people across ages. Only a few counts were recorded for this clonotype. This CDR3 has 14 residues. The germline CDR1 and CDR2 sequences are MNHEY and SVGEGT. The ends lost 3 bases at V and 4 bases at J; junction bases unmatched: 3. The use of a sample-barcoded 5' primer and a J-beta primer mix characterized a second PCR of roughly 7 to 11 cycles. TCRdb re-called the 5' RACE reads with MiXCR, one entry per CDR3 protein. The table shows roughly 1,500,000 distinct CDR3 sequences, with roughly 40% occurring only once. The chain has TRBV6-2 or TRBV6-3 and TRBJ2-3, with TRBD2 matching over 8 bases. The source is a woman younger than 35 in good health. The sequenced sample consisted of blood. The CDR3, as DNA: TGTGCCAGCAGTTATAGGCGGGAGGCAGATACGCAGTATTTT. Its translation: CASSYRREADTQYF.